Listed below are T cell receptor beta chains from one sample, sequenced in a study of T cell responses to AZD1222 COVID-19 vaccine. Assay used: immunoSEQ multiplex PCR; TCRdb lists only in-frame clones, some missing. This sample has 95,000 to 150,000 clones, with 89% found just once. Here the sequenced sample was peripheral blood, taken on day 0 of AZD1222 vaccination. All receptors derive from an adult in good health. The CDR3 runs from the conserved cysteine through the conserved F or W. The order of the fields is D gene, V gene, clone size, J gene, CDR3 DNA, CDR3 protein. D genes are given only for firm matches. The size field is filled for only some rows; it gives once, few, many or a size class.

>-|TRBV3-1/TRBV3-2|-|TRBJ1-2
TGTGCCAGCAGCCACATCCGGGCAGGCTATGGCTACACCTTC
CASSHIRAGYGYTF
>TRBD2|TRBV7-9|-|TRBJ2-3
TGTGCCAGCAGCACCGGTGGGACTAGCGGGAGAACAGATACGCAGTATTTT
CASSTGGTSGRTDTQYF
>-|TRBV7-9|-|TRBJ2-7
TGTGCCAGCAGTTGGGACCCCAAGGAGCAGTACTTC
CASSWDPKEQYF
>-|TRBV14|-|TRBJ1-1
TGTGCCAGCAGCCTCCTGAGGACTGAAGCTTTCTTT
CASSLLRTEAFF
>-|TRBV7-9|-|TRBJ2-7
TGTGCCAGCAGCTGGGACTACGAGCAGTACTTC
CASSWDYEQYF
>-|TRBV25-1|-|TRBJ1-4
TGTGCCAGCAGTGAGCAGGCTAATGAAAAACTGTTTTTT
CASSEQANEKLFF
>TRBD1|TRBV27|-|TRBJ1-4
TGTGCCAGCAGTCCAGGGACAGGGAGGGGCGAAAAACTGTTTTTT
CASSPGTGRGEKLFF
>TRBD2|TRBV6-4|-|TRBJ2-3
TGTGCCAGCGGGTCTTCGTGGACTAGCGGGAGGGGCACAGATACGCAGTATTTT
CASGSSWTSGRGTDTQYF
>-|TRBV11-2|-|TRBJ2-7
TGTGCCAGCAGCCCCTCGGTAGGGTATAGGCACGAGCAGTACTTC
CASSPSVGYRHEQYF
>-|TRBV7-2|-|TRBJ2-7
TGTGCCAGCAGCTCGACTCGCTACGAGCAGTACTTC
CASSSTRYEQYF
>-|TRBV21-1|-|TRBJ1-5
TGTGCCAGCAGCGGGGGGACGCGGAATCAGCCCCAGCATTTT
CASSGGTRNQPQHF
>-|TRBV9|-|TRBJ2-7
TGTGCCAGCAGCGTTACCGGGACTTCCAAATCCTACGAGCAGTACTTC
CASSVTGTSKSYEQYF
>-|TRBV11-2|-|TRBJ2-7
TGTGCCAGCATCCCACGGGGGAGGGGGGGCTACGAGCAGTACTTC
CASIPRGRGGYEQYF
>-|TRBV12-5|-|TRBJ1-1
TGTGCTAGTGGTTTGGTAAGGGGTTTAGGGGACAAGATGAACACTGAAGCTTTCTTT
CASGLVRGLGDKMNTEAFF
>TRBD1|TRBV4-2|few|TRBJ1-4
TGTGCCAGCAGCCAAGACAGGGGGTTTGAAAAACTGTTTTTT
CASSQDRGFEKLFF
>-|TRBV7-6|-|TRBJ2-5
TGTGCCAGCAGCGTACGCCTGACGGGAGCTACAGAGACCCAGTACTTC
CASSVRLTGATETQYF
>-|TRBV6-5|-|TRBJ2-7
TGTGCCAGCAGTTACCTCGGGGTTCAGATCTACGAGCAGTACTTC
CASSYLGVQIYEQYF
>-|TRBV27|-|TRBJ1-2
TGTGCCAGCAGGGCGGGTTCCCCTAGGTATGGCTACACCTTC
CASRAGSPRYGYTF
>-|TRBV13|-|TRBJ2-7
TGTGCCAGCAGCTTAGCCGGAAGCAGGGGACGCAACTCCTACGAGCAGTACTTC
CASSLAGSRGRNSYEQYF
>TRBD1|TRBV6-5|-|TRBJ2-7
TGTGCCAGCAGACCGGGACAGGGTGTGGGCTACGAGCAGTACTTC
CASRPGQGVGYEQYF
>TRBD2|TRBV6-5|few|TRBJ2-7
TGTGCCAGCAGTTACGGGTCGGGGGGACCCTACGAGCAGTACTTC
CASSYGSGGPYEQYF
>-|TRBV4-1|-|TRBJ1-1
TGCGCCAGCAGCCTAAAAGGGGCTGGTACTGAAGCTTTCTTT
CASSLKGAGTEAFF
>-|TRBV7-9|-|TRBJ2-7
TGTGCCAGCAGCTTAGACAACTACGAGCAGTACTTC
CASSLDNYEQYF
>-|TRBV29-1|-|TRBJ2-3
TGCAGCGTTGGACTCGGCACAGATACGCAGTATTTT
CSVGLGTDTQYF
>-|TRBV5-1|-|TRBJ2-5
TGCGCCAGCAGCCTGGTCGAGGGGGGAGAGACCCAGTACTTC
CASSLVEGGETQYF
>TRBD2|TRBV5-3|-|TRBJ2-1
TGTGCCAGAAGCTTGGGACGGCGGGGGAGCTCCTACAATGAGCAGTTCTTC
CARSLGRRGSSYNEQFF
>-|TRBV21-1|-|TRBJ2-3
TGTGCCAGCAGGATCAGACATCCACACACAGATACGCAGTATTTT
CASRIRHPHTDTQYF
>-|TRBV9|-|TRBJ1-3
TGTGCCAGCCGCCGTGGGCTCTCTGGAAACACCATATATTTT
CASRRGLSGNTIYF
>TRBD2|TRBV18|-|TRBJ2-3
TGTGCCAGCTCACCCGATGGGACTAGAAGTAGTGCAGATACGCAGTATTTT
CASSPDGTRSSADTQYF
>-|TRBV11-3|-|TRBJ2-7
TGTGCCAGCAGCTTGGCGGGGACTCTCTCCTACGAGCAGTACTTC
CASSLAGTLSYEQYF
>TRBD1|TRBV3-1/TRBV3-2|-|TRBJ2-3
TGTGCCAGCAGCCAGACAGGGACAGATACGCAGTATTTT
CASSQTGTDTQYF
>-|TRBV6-5|once|TRBJ2-7
TGTGCCAGCCACAGGGCGTCCTACGAGCAGTACTTC
CASHRASYEQYF
>-|TRBV29-1|once|TRBJ2-1
TGCAGCGCTGGTTTGCGGGTAGATATAAATGAGCAGTTCTTC
CSAGLRVDINEQFF
>-|TRBV9|-|TRBJ2-7
TGTGCCAGCAGCGCTCAGGGTTACTCCTACGAGCAGTACTTC
CASSAQGYSYEQYF
>TRBD1|TRBV7-9|-|TRBJ2-1
TGTGCCAGCAGCCGACAGGGGAATTCCTACAATGAGCAGTTCTTC
CASSRQGNSYNEQFF
>TRBD1|TRBV19|once|TRBJ1-6
TGTGCCAGTAGCCCAAGGCCAGGGGGCTATTCACCCCTCCACTTT
CASSPRPGGYSPLHF
>TRBD1|TRBV14|once|TRBJ1-5
TGTGCCAGCAGCCAAGATCAGGGGGCCCAGCATTTT
CASSQDQGAQHF
>TRBD2|TRBV15|-|TRBJ2-1
TGTGCCACCAGCTGGCTAGCGGACGTTTACAATGAGCAGTTCTTC
CATSWLADVYNEQFF
>-|TRBV7-3|-|TRBJ2-1
TGTGCCAGCAGCCGCTTGGGAGGGGGTCACAATGAGCAGTTCTTC
CASSRLGGGHNEQFF
>TRBD2|TRBV10-1|-|TRBJ2-5
TGCGCCAGCAGTGAGTCGGGACTACAGACCCAGTACTTC
CASSESGLQTQYF
>TRBD2|TRBV6-4|-|TRBJ2-1
TGTGCCAGCAGTGACTCGGGGCTAGCGGGAGGGTGGAATGAGCAGTTCTTC
CASSDSGLAGGWNEQFF
>-|TRBV19|-|TRBJ1-2
TGTGCCAGTAGTGCCCGGACCCCTTTCGGCTACACCTTC
CASSARTPFGYTF